These 19 T cell receptor beta chains share one sample of origin, sequenced in a study of T-cell reconstitution after alpha-beta-depleted transplantation in children. Unique molecular identifiers featured in how the TCRbeta library was prepared. TCRdb re-analysed the PCR reads in MiXCR, keeping a single row per CDR3 protein. The sample shows approximately 270,000 distinct CDR3 sequences, around 9.6% of them seen only once. Specimen: PBMCs from the stem cell graft donor, collected from the stem cell graft. Receptor source: a human donor who donated a stem cell graft to a child with SCID.

The chain uses TRBV10-3 and TRBJ1-1; 7 bases fit TRBD1. V lost 7 bases, J lost 3 bases, and 20 bases stayed unmatched. The germline V gene encodes CDR1 ENHRY and CDR2 SYGVKD. The CDR3 runs to 18 residues. CDR3 loop: CAIKNQYRGQSIHTEAFF. As DNA, the CDR3 is TGTGCCATCAAAAATCAGTATAGGGGACAGTCGATTCACACTGAAGCTTTCTTT.

This clonotype has a handful of counts. V gene TRBV3-1 combines with J gene TRBJ1-2, with TRBD1 as a possible D gene (5 bases). V shed 1 base and J shed 8 bases, with 8 bases lying between them. The CDR3 sequence is 12 residues long. The germline V gene encodes CDR1 LGHDT and CDR2 YNNKEL (reference sequence). CDR3 protein: CASSQGGEGYTF. In DNA form, the CDR3 reads TGTGCCAGCAGCCAAGGAGGGGAAGGCTACACCTTC. The variable domain in full, completed from reference TRBV3-1 and TRBJ1-2, reads DTAVSQTPKYLVTQMGNDKSIKCEQNLGHDTMYWYKQDSKKFLKIMFSYNNKELIINETVPNRFSPKSPDKAHLNLHINSLELGDSAVYFCASSQGGEGYTFGSGTRLTVV.

In this sample, this clonotype turned up a few times. V usage is TRBV10-3 and J usage is TRBJ1-4, with TRBD1 as a possible D gene (6 bases). V was clipped by 3 bases and J by 0 bases, with 14 bases between them. CDR3 length equals 17 residues. Germline-derived CDR1 and CDR2 are ENHRY and SYGVKD. The CDR3 loop reads CAISERGGASTNEKLFF. The CDR3 DNA reads TGTGCCATCAGTGAAAGAGGGGGAGCCTCAACTAATGAAAAACTGTTTTTT.

This clonotype was detected only a few times. The chain recombines TRBV5-1 with TRBJ2-7, with D perhaps matching TRBD1 (5 bases). Germline values: CDR1 SGHRS, CDR2 YFSETQ. The V gene lost 5 bases and the J gene lost 3 bases, with 18 bases spanning the gap. The CDR3 has 15 amino acids. The DNA for the CDR3 is TGCGCCAGCAGTCCCGCATCGACAGAGCACTACGAGCAGTACTTC. Translating gives CASSPASTEHYEQYF.

This sequence joins TRBV5-6 and TRBJ2-3; D is uncertain. There are 16 residues in the CDR3. The ends were cut back, 3 bases at V and 2 bases at J, with 16 bases in the middle. Germline loops: CDR1 SGHDT, CDR2 YYEEEE. The CDR3 loop reads CASSSGPLSLTDTQYF. As DNA, the CDR3 is TGTGCCAGCAGCTCTGGGCCGCTAAGCCTCACAGATACGCAGTATTTT.

This chain links TRBV3-1 with TRBJ2-2; the D gene is possibly TRBD2 (6 bases). From germline, CDR1 is LGHDT and CDR2 YNNKEL (reference sequence). This CDR3 region has 14 residues. The V end was cut by 1 base, the J end by 8 bases, with 11 bases between. CDR3 nucleotides: TGTGCCAGCAGCCAAGGGACCGCGGGGGGGGAGCTGTTTTTT. Amino acid sequence: CASSQGTAGGELFF.

This clonotype was found a few times. The V call is TRBV20-1, the J call TRBJ2-3; TRBD2 matches at 8 bases. The CDR3 contains 13 residues. V shed 3 bases, J shed 7 bases, and the junction held 6 bases outside the gene matches. The V gene's germline CDR1 is DFQATT and CDR2 SNEGSKA (reference sequence). CDR3 coding DNA: TGCAGTGCTAGCGGGGGGGGCCTTCATACGCAGTATTTT. Amino acid sequence: CSASGGGLHTQYF.

This clonotype was seen only a few times. The V and J genes are TRBV20-1 and TRBJ2-7, with D perhaps TRBD1 (5 bases). Germline CDR1 and CDR2: DFQATT and SNEGSKA (reference sequence). The CDR3 sequence is 14 residues long. V lost 1 base, J lost 6 bases, and 16 bases lay in between. CDR3 region: CSARVQAGASEQYF. The CDR3 nucleotides read TGCAGTGCTAGAGTACAGGCAGGCGCCTCCGAGCAGTACTTC.

The V call is TRBV5-1, the J call TRBJ1-2; 8 nucleotides line up with TRBD1. The CDR3 runs 15 residues. Germline CDR1 is SGHRS and CDR2 is YFSETQ. J was trimmed by 3 bases and V by 3 bases; bases with no gene match: 7. The CDR3 bases are TGCGCCAGCAGCTCTGGGACAGGACCTTACTATGGCTACACCTTC. The encoded protein is CASSSGTGPYYGYTF.

The chain has TRBV12-3 or TRBV12-4 and TRBJ2-1, with 7 bases fitting TRBD1. The CDR3 extends over 18 amino acids. Trimming removed 0 bases from V and 5 bases from J; junction bases left unmatched: 13. The CDR3 here is CASSLALLRGQGNNEQFF. In nucleotides, the CDR3 is TGTGCCAGCAGTTTAGCGCTTCTAAGGGGGCAGGGAAACAATGAGCAGTTCTTC.

This clonotype appeared a few times. The gene calls are TRBV5-1 and TRBJ2-3; TRBD2 matches 7 bases. The V gene's germline CDR1 is SGHRS and CDR2 YFSETQ. The CDR3 is 16 amino acids. With 1 base clipped from V and 1 base from J, the junction kept 6 bases outside the gene matches. Here the CDR3 DNA reads TGCGCCAGCAGCTTGAGCGGGGATATTCGCACAGATACGCAGTATTTT. It codes for CASSLSGDIRTDTQYF.

The J gene is TRBJ1-2, the V gene TRBV9; tentative D call: TRBD1 (5 bases). The CDR3 is made up of 13 amino acids. Germline-derived CDR1 and CDR2 are SGDLS and YYNGEE. Trimming left V 4 bases short and J 3 bases short, with 10 bases between. The chain's CDR3 is CASSPRGDYGYTF. The CDR3 nucleotides read TGTGCCAGCAGCCCCCGGGGGGACTATGGCTACACCTTC.

This clonotype was found many times. The gene calls are TRBV10-3 and TRBJ2-2; a weak D match, TRBD1 (6 bases). Deletions cut 3 bases from V and 0 bases from J, with 11 bases between. From germline, CDR1 is ENHRY and CDR2 SYGVKD. The CDR3 sequence is 16 residues long. CDR3 DNA: TGTGCCATCAGTGATAGGGGGAATTCGAACACCGGGGAGCTGTTTTTT. This sequence encodes CAISDRGNSNTGELFF.

This clonotype was detected a few times. The V call is TRBV29-1, the J call TRBJ2-2; D tentatively reads TRBD1 or TRBD2 (5 bases each). CDR3 length: 13 amino acids. Trimming took 6 bases from V and 7 from J, leaving 15 bases between them. Germline V CDR1 and CDR2: SQVTM, ANQGSEA. CDR3 residues: CSVAGTGSGELFF. The CDR3 DNA reads as TGCAGCGTGGCCGGGACCGGAAGCGGGGAGCTGTTTTTT.

This chain uses TRBV3-1 with TRBJ2-3, with D possibly called TRBD1 or TRBD2 (5 bases each). Trimming took 11 bases from V and 3 from J, leaving 21 bases between them. The CDR3 extends over 15 amino acids. The germline V gene encodes CDR1 LGHDT and CDR2 YNNKEL (reference sequence). The chain's CDR3 is CASTKEGPWTDTQYF. Here the CDR3 DNA reads TGTGCCTCCACCAAAGAGGGGCCTTGGACAGATACGCAGTATTTT.

This clonotype was observed a handful of times. The CDR3 region has the DNA TGTGCCAGCAGTCGACGGGGAGAACATGAAAAACTGTTTTTT. Its protein product is CASSRRGEHEKLFF. This chain uses TRBV6-1 with TRBJ1-4, with D hard to call. Germline assignment: CDR1 MNHNS and CDR2 SASEGT. Trimming took 5 bases from V and 6 from J, leaving 13 bases between them. The CDR3 sequence is 14 residues long.

This clonotype was observed a few times. This chain links TRBV29-1 with TRBJ2-1, with 11 bases lining up with TRBD2. The CDR3 is 14 amino acids. CDR1 is SQVTM, CDR2 ANQGSEA, per germline. V was clipped by 3 bases and J by 4 bases; unmatched bases: 2. The CDR3 loop is CSVDLAGGYNEQFF. CDR3 sequence (DNA): TGCAGCGTTGATCTAGCGGGGGGTTACAATGAGCAGTTCTTC.

This clonotype has more than one count but fewer than ten. The rearrangement joins TRBV7-9 to TRBJ2-2; D tentatively fits TRBD1 or TRBD2 (5 bases each). The CDR3 sequence is 14 residues long. From germline, CDR1 is SEHNR and CDR2 FQNEAQ (reference sequence). V lost 5 bases to trimming and J lost 1 base, with 8 bases between them. The CDR3 DNA is TGTGCCAGCAGCCGGGACGGGAACACCGGGGAGCTGTTTTTT. Translation: CASSRDGNTGELFF.

The table lists this clonotype with a few counts. The V call is TRBV11-2, the J call TRBJ2-3; TRBD1 agrees at 9 bases. CDR1 and CDR2 (germline): SGHAT, FQNNGV. J lost 6 bases, V lost 10 bases, and 8 bases had no gene match. The CDR3 consists of 13 residues. CDR3 sequence (DNA): TGTGCCACTTTCACAGGGGGCAGCGATACGCAGTATTTT. It is translated as CATFTGGSDTQYF.